Sequencing of this T cell receptor (beta chain) was carried out in a study of vaccination effects on CD4 cells after COVID-19. On the study more broadly: The vaccine given was either BNT162b2 or mRNA-1273, in two doses. Notes on the study in general: Vaccine- and infection-induced clones showed marked clonal contraction late following vaccination.

Germline V lookup: CDR1 MNHNS, CDR2 SASEGT. Trimming cost V 2 bases and J 2 bases, with 10 bases left between them. This CDR3 spans 15 amino acids. Sequencing in the ViraFEST assay came after antigen-specific CD4+ T cells had been expanded with viral peptide pools, which were used to stimulate PBMC. Culturing for around ten days preceded CD4+ T cell isolation. Vaccinated participants had no history of SARS-CoV-2 infection and tested negative for nucleocapsid antibodies. Cultures used more than 1.5 million PBMC per well, roughly 9.8 IU/ml IL-2 and about 10 ug/ml peptides. Profiled with immunoSEQ multiplex PCR; TCRdb holds only in-frame clones, not every one. Of over 25,000 clones listed, 72% are singletons. Details on this clone: The antigen is undetermined.

The V gene is TRBV6-1, the J gene TRBJ1-5; D is uncertain. The clonotype comes from a human donor who received a COVID-19 vaccine. The input for sequencing was CD4+ T cells from PBMCs cultured with SARS-CoV-2 spike peptides, taken before COVID-19 vaccination. DNA of the CDR3: TGTGCCAGCAGTGAACTGGGAATAGGCAATCAGCCCCAGCATTTT. Its translation: CASSELGIGNQPQHF.